The entry below gives a single T cell receptor beta chain sequence along with its context. The CDR3 spans 14 residues. The V and J ends lost 0 bases and 8 bases, in that order; junction bases with no gene match: 2. CDR1 is SGDLS and CDR2 is YYNGEE in the germline V gene. This entry is derived from a study of blood T cell repertoires in COVID-19. Libraries were prepared by immunoSEQ multiplex PCR; TCRdb keeps only in-frame clonotypes and omits some of them. The sample records around 250,000 clones, approximately 89% being singletons. The sequenced sample consisted of peripheral blood. This sequence joins TRBV9 and TRBJ1-6; 7 positions match TRBD1. The source is a man aged 35 to 55 with active or convalescent COVID-19. Here the CDR3 reads CASSVGGQHSPLHF. For the CDR3, the DNA is TGTGCCAGCAGCGTAGGGGGACAGCATTCACCCCTCCACTTT.